A selection of T cell receptor beta chains follows, all from one sample in a study of T cell changes during pregnancy in multiple sclerosis. Generated by immunoSEQ multiplex PCR, the TCRdb table keeps only in-frame clones and is missing some. The table includes tens of thousands of clones, 90% to 95% detected once. This specimen was peripheral blood, taken in the third trimester of pregnancy. These receptors all come from a female donor in good health, enrolled as a control in a pregnancy study. Each CDR3 is given without its conserved first and last residue.

v_call,j_call,cdr3_aa
TRBV18,TRBJ2-1,ATQRSSYNEQF
TRBV5-6,TRBJ2-7,ASSLLEGVSEQY
TRBV10-3,TRBJ2-1,ASSPGLAGKWGADEQF
TRBV6-5,TRBJ1-6,ASSYKQGFNSPLH
TRBV6-1,TRBJ1-1,ASTLTTANTEAF
TRBV15,TRBJ2-1,ASQRGGRDNEQF
TRBV28,TRBJ2-7,ASSGGLAATYEQY
TRBV6-1,TRBJ2-1,ASKSGGILNEQF
TRBV18,TRBJ1-1,ASSPLQGVPENTEAF
TRBV5-1,TRBJ1-6,ASSYGQASSYNSPLH
TRBV11-3,TRBJ2-7,ASSPSQSPYEQY
TRBV15,TRBJ1-2,ATSREDGGKNGYT
TRBV4-1,TRBJ2-2,ASSRMDRTNTGELF
TRBV18,TRBJ1-2,ASSWGQGWNYT
TRBV2,TRBJ2-5,ASSVLLIAGDVETQY
TRBV7-9,TRBJ1-2,ASSLGGGGGYGYT
TRBV30,TRBJ2-7,AWTPGLAIHEQY
TRBV9,TRBJ2-5,ASSVGSSGSDRVQETQY
TRBV11-2,TRBJ2-3,ASSLAQGTDTQY
TRBV6-5,TRBJ2-7,ASSPNAWGFYEQY
TRBV7-2,TRBJ1-2,ASSLKGVDGYT
TRBV7-7,TRBJ2-3,ASSGGGTDTQY
TRBV19,TRBJ2-3,ASSITGTGTDTQY
TRBV19,TRBJ1-2,ASRGRWDRGDGYT
TRBV10-2,TRBJ2-7,ASSESSGTGAYEQY
TRBV2,TRBJ2-1,ASSPGTSGSSYNEQF
TRBV4-3,TRBJ2-1,ASSQVSYGLAGDDEQF
TRBV7-9,TRBJ2-7,ASRSLAGGPWEQY